This T cell receptor (beta chain) was recorded in a study of OX40 agonist ivuxolimab in advanced cancers. Study-wide context: All patients had ivuxolimab intravenously every 2 weeks at 0.01 to 10 mg/kg. From roughly 20 to 90 years was the age range, with a mean of around 54 years, and approximately 80% were male.

Germline trimming cut 4 bases from V and 7 bases from J; bases unmatched to any gene: 7. This CDR3 is built from 14 residues. Profiled with immunoSEQ multiplex PCR; TCRdb holds only in-frame clones, not every one. The sample consists of more than 50,000 clones, about 83% of them appearing once. Comment on this clone: The target antigen is unknown.

Study outcomes and limitations: Dose levels from 0.1 to 3.0 mg/kg saw CD4+ and CD8+ blood T cells expand clonally by week 6.

The sample here was CD4+ or CD8+ T cells sorted from blood, taken in a trial of the OX40 agonist ivuxolimab. V and J are TRBV5-3 and TRBJ1-5; 8 positions match TRBD1. Being an ORF, TRBV5-3 has a function that is uncertain. The receptor comes from an adult with an advanced solid tumor such as melanoma, head and neck, liver or kidney cancer. The CDR3 loop is CARSIQGADQPQHF. The CDR3 nucleotides are TGTGCCAGAAGCATTCAGGGGGCGGACCAGCCCCAGCATTTT.